The 21 T cell receptor beta chains below all came from one sample that was sequenced in a study of blood T cell repertoires in COVID-19. Using immunoSEQ multiplex PCR, the repertoire was profiled, and TCRdb retains in-frame clones only, with some absent. The profile shows around 250,000 clones, around 86% of them singletons. Material for sequencing was peripheral blood. The receptors derive from a man older than 75 with acute or convalescent COVID-19.

This chain links TRBV10-3 with TRBJ1-1, with a weak D call TRBD1 (5 bases). V was shortened by 11 bases and J by 4 bases, with 20 bases between the two germline ends. CDR1 and CDR2 from the germline V gene are ENHRY and SYGVKD. This CDR3 has 14 residues. The CDR3 spells CAARGGWTGTEAFF. Written as DNA, the CDR3 is TGTGCCGCAAGGGGAGGGTGGACGGGCACTGAAGCTTTCTTT.

This chain joins TRBV5-1 and TRBJ1-3; unclear D gene. CDR1 is SGHRS, CDR2 YFSETQ, per germline. Trimming stripped 4 bases from V and 4 bases from J, with 6 bases between. The CDR3 has 12 amino acids. CDR3 DNA sequence: TGCGCCAGCAGCCTACCGGGAAACACCATATATTTT. It encodes CASSLPGNTIYF.

In its sample, this clone was seen a few times. V gene TRBV6-5 combines with J gene TRBJ2-7; 10 bases are a match to TRBD1. Trimming removed 4 bases from V and 6 bases from J; junction bases left unmatched: 6. Germline V lookup: CDR1 MNHEY, CDR2 SVGAGI. This CDR3 spans 14 amino acids. The CDR3 here is CASSSGTGVREQYF. CDR3 sequence (DNA): TGTGCCAGCAGTTCCGGGACAGGGGTGCGCGAGCAGTACTTC.

This sequence joins TRBV27 and TRBJ2-7; maybe TRBD2 (6 bases). The germline CDR1 and CDR2 sequences are MNHEY and SMNVEV (reference sequence). This CDR3 is 13 amino acids long. V was cut by 4 bases and J by 2 bases, with 9 bases left in between. CDR3 coding DNA: TGTGCCAGCAGTTGGGGAGGTCCCTACGAGCAGTACTTC. Protein sequence: CASSWGGPYEQYF.

The rearrangement links TRBV19 to TRBJ2-1, with D unresolved. Germline CDR1 reads LNHDA; CDR2 reads SQIVND (reference sequence). There are 13 residues in the CDR3. V was pared by 5 bases and J by 3 bases, with 8 bases between. The CDR3 loop reads CASSPRFYNEQFF. CDR3 coding DNA: TGTGCCAGTAGTCCCCGGTTCTACAATGAGCAGTTCTTC.

The V and J genes are TRBV6-5 and TRBJ2-1, with 7 bases aligning to TRBD1. Germline V gives CDR1 MNHEY, CDR2 SVGAGI. J lost 10 bases, V lost 4 bases, and 10 bases had no gene match. The CDR3 is 14 amino acids. The DNA of the CDR3 is TGTGCCAGCAGTTTTCCGGGACAGACGGCGGAGCAGTTCTTC. Amino acid sequence: CASSFPGQTAEQFF.

V usage is TRBV28 and J usage is TRBJ2-2; D is uncertain. The germline CDR1 and CDR2 sequences are MDHEN and SYDVKM. V was shortened by 10 bases and J by 2 bases, with 14 bases between the two germline ends. The CDR3 length is 14 residues. CDR3 residues: CATLGGLNTGELFF. CDR3 DNA: TGTGCCACCCTGGGTGGGCTAAACACCGGGGAGCTGTTTTTT.

The rearrangement uses TRBV28 and TRBJ1-3, with D perhaps TRBD1 (5 bases). Germline V gene data show CDR1 as MDHEN and CDR2 as SYDVKM. V lost 7 bases to trimming and J lost 5 bases, with 18 bases between them. The CDR3 totals 15 residues. CDR3 in DNA: TGTGCCAGCATCCCCGCAGGGCCTTCCCGAAACACCATATATTTT. This sequence encodes CASIPAGPSRNTIYF.

The chain carries TRBV19 and TRBJ2-2, with 12 bases identical to TRBD2. The CDR3 has 17 residues. Trimming cost V 6 bases and J 6 bases; bases outside gene matches: 11. From germline, CDR1 is LNHDA and CDR2 SQIVND (reference sequence). The CDR3 region is CASSPLGLAGPSGELFF. The CDR3 DNA reads as TGTGCCAGTAGCCCACTCGGACTAGCGGGACCCTCCGGGGAGCTGTTTTTT.

This clone was seen a single time. This chain joins TRBV7-9 and TRBJ2-2; the match to TRBD2 covers 7 bases. CDR1 is SEHNR and CDR2 is FQNEAQ in the germline V gene (reference sequence). CDR3 length equals 15 residues. The J segment lost 4 bases and the V segment lost 8 bases, leaving 10 bases of the junction unmatched. This CDR3 reads CASSLGLVPTGELFF. The CDR3 DNA reads TGTGCCAGCTCCTTAGGACTAGTGCCCACCGGGGAGCTGTTTTTT.

The genes are TRBV27 and TRBJ2-7; 7 bases fit TRBD1. V gave up 5 bases and J gave up 6 bases; unmatched junction bases: 13. The CDR3 runs to 15 residues. The germline CDR1 and CDR2 sequences are MNHEY and SMNVEV (reference sequence). In DNA, the CDR3 is TGTGCCAGCAGTCCCCTGACAGGGAGTTTGTCCGAGCAGTACTTC. This translates into CASSPLTGSLSEQYF.

This clone showed up just once. The rearrangement uses TRBV4-1 and TRBJ2-1, with a possible D match to TRBD2 (6 bases). CDR3 length: 16 amino acids. Between the trimmed V and J ends, which lost 0 bases and 5 bases, there was a span of 14 bases. Germline CDR1 is MGHRA and CDR2 is YSYEKL. Here the CDR3 reads CASSQEQTRGHNEQFF. In nucleotides, the CDR3 is TGCGCCAGCAGCCAAGAACAGACTAGGGGCCACAATGAGCAGTTCTTC.

The chain is built from TRBV7-9 and TRBJ2-2, with 7 bases lining up with TRBD1. From germline, CDR1 is SEHNR and CDR2 FQNEAQ (reference sequence). With 6 bases clipped from V and 5 bases from J, the junction kept 12 bases outside the gene matches. The CDR3 runs to 16 residues. CDR3 loop: CASSPGQPSGTGELFF. In DNA, the CDR3 is TGTGCCAGCAGTCCGGGACAGCCCTCGGGGACCGGGGAGCTGTTTTTT.

CDR3 protein: CASSFQGANEKLFF. DNA for the CDR3: TGTGCCAGCAGCTTCCAGGGTGCTAATGAAAAACTGTTTTTT. V usage is TRBV7-2 and J usage is TRBJ1-4; tentative D call: TRBD1 (5 bases). V was trimmed by 3 bases and J by 3 bases, leaving 8 bases between them. This CDR3 contains 14 residues. The V gene's germline CDR1 is SGHTA and CDR2 FQGNSA.

This chain joins TRBV18 and TRBJ2-5; 8 bases are shared with TRBD2. After removal of 2 bases from V and 4 bases from J, the junction contained 6 bases not matched to a gene. CDR3 length: 15 residues. Germline V gene lookup returns CDR1 KGHSH and CDR2 LQKENI. This chain's CDR3 is CASSPSGLAGETQYF. The DNA for the CDR3 is TGTGCCAGCTCACCAAGCGGGCTAGCGGGAGAGACCCAGTACTTC.

This clone was counted only a few times. The V gene is TRBV20-1, the J gene TRBJ1-1, with 7 bases identical to TRBD1. Unmatched junction bases numbered 7, after V lost 3 bases and J lost 0 bases. The CDR3 spans 15 residues. The germline V gene encodes CDR1 DFQATT and CDR2 SNEGSKA (reference sequence). This CDR3 is CSASPGQPMNTEAFF. As DNA, the CDR3 is TGCAGTGCTAGTCCGGGACAGCCCATGAACACTGAAGCTTTCTTT.

This sequence joins TRBV28 and TRBJ1-1; 9 nucleotides align to TRBD1. V lost 3 bases to trimming and J lost 1 base; unmatched junction nucleotides: 3. The CDR3 is 15 amino acids. Germline V gene lookup returns CDR1 MDHEN and CDR2 SYDVKM. CDR3 nucleotides: TGTGCCAGCAGTTTTACAGGGGGCAGGAACACTGAAGCTTTCTTT. Translated, it gives CASSFTGGRNTEAFF.

The chain employs TRBV3-1 (or the pseudogene TRBV3-2) and TRBJ2-5, with TRBD1 as a possible D gene (5 bases). Trimming removed 5 bases from V and 5 bases from J, with 15 bases in between. Germline CDR1 reads LGHDT; CDR2 reads YNNKEL (reference sequence). CDR3 length equals 14 residues. In nucleotides, the CDR3 is TGTGCCAGCAGCTCCCTTAGGGGTTCGGAGACCCAGTACTTC. This encodes CASSSLRGSETQYF.

This sequence joins TRBV7-9 and TRBJ2-3; the D is unclear. Trimming removed 4 bases at V and 2 bases at J, with 13 bases between. There are 15 residues in the CDR3. Germline CDR1 is SEHNR and CDR2 is FQNEAQ (reference sequence). CDR3 DNA sequence: TGTGCCAGCAGCTCCTTTGTAGCCCCCACAGATACGCAGTATTTT. The encoded protein is CASSSFVAPTDTQYF.

The CDR3 sequence is CAIGGGGQPQHF. CDR3 DNA sequence: TGTGCCATCGGCGGCGGGGGTCAGCCCCAGCATTTT. The chain employs TRBV10-3 and TRBJ1-5, with D possibly matching TRBD1 (5 bases). Germline V gene lookup returns CDR1 ENHRY and CDR2 SYGVKD. The V end was cut by 8 bases, the J end by 6 bases, with 11 bases between. The CDR3 spans 12 residues.

The chain links TRBV18 to TRBJ1-4, with unresolved D. Germline V lookup: CDR1 KGHSH, CDR2 LQKENI. There are 14 residues in the CDR3. V was pared by 2 bases and J by 2 bases, with 6 bases between. This chain's CDR3 is CASSPLQTNEKLFF. The CDR3 nucleotides are TGTGCCAGCTCACCATTACAGACTAATGAAAAACTGTTTTTT.